Sequencing of this TCR beta chain was carried out in a study of cytomegalovirus exposure and HLA in healthy donors. General study results and limits: Cytomegalovirus status was reportedly diagnosed by the classifier with high specificity and sensitivity.

In the PCR, 60 Vbeta and 13 Jbeta primers were used. Sequencing was performed with immunoSEQ multiplex PCR; in TCRdb, only in-frame clones are kept and a portion is missing. This table holds approximately 220,000 clones, around 80% found once. With respect to this clone: Its antigen is not known.

V was pared by 4 bases and J by 4 bases, with 7 bases of the junction left unmatched. The CDR3 covers 16 residues. CDR1 and CDR2 (germline): LNHDA, SQIVND (reference sequence). The sequenced material came from PBMCs. The TCR comes from a young man in good health and CMV-seronegative. This chain joins TRBV19 and TRBJ1-2; 12 bases match TRBD1. This CDR3 is CASSTGTGGRFYGYTF. CDR3 bases: TGTGCCAGTAGTACCGGGACAGGGGGCCGATTCTATGGCTACACCTTC.